What follows describes a single TCR beta chain. The data were obtained in a study of OX40 agonist ivuxolimab in advanced cancers. This CDR3 is 15 amino acids long. Trimming pared 4 bases from V and 8 bases from J, leaving 16 bases between. The germline V gene encodes CDR1 SGHRS and CDR2 YFSETQ. Measured with immunoSEQ multiplex PCR; TCRdb has only the in-frame clones, and not every one. The sample lists nearly 60,000 clones, about 81% occurring once. This rearrangement joins TRBV5-1 to TRBJ1-6, with a tentative D call TRBD1 (5 bases). This material consisted of CD4+ or CD8+ T cells sorted from blood, taken in a trial of the OX40 agonist ivuxolimab. The clonotype was recovered from an adult with an advanced solid tumor such as melanoma, head and neck, liver or kidney cancer. CDR3 in amino acids: CASSQAQGPDSPLHF. DNA of the CDR3: TGCGCCAGCAGCCAGGCCCAGGGTCCAGATTCACCCCTCCACTTT.